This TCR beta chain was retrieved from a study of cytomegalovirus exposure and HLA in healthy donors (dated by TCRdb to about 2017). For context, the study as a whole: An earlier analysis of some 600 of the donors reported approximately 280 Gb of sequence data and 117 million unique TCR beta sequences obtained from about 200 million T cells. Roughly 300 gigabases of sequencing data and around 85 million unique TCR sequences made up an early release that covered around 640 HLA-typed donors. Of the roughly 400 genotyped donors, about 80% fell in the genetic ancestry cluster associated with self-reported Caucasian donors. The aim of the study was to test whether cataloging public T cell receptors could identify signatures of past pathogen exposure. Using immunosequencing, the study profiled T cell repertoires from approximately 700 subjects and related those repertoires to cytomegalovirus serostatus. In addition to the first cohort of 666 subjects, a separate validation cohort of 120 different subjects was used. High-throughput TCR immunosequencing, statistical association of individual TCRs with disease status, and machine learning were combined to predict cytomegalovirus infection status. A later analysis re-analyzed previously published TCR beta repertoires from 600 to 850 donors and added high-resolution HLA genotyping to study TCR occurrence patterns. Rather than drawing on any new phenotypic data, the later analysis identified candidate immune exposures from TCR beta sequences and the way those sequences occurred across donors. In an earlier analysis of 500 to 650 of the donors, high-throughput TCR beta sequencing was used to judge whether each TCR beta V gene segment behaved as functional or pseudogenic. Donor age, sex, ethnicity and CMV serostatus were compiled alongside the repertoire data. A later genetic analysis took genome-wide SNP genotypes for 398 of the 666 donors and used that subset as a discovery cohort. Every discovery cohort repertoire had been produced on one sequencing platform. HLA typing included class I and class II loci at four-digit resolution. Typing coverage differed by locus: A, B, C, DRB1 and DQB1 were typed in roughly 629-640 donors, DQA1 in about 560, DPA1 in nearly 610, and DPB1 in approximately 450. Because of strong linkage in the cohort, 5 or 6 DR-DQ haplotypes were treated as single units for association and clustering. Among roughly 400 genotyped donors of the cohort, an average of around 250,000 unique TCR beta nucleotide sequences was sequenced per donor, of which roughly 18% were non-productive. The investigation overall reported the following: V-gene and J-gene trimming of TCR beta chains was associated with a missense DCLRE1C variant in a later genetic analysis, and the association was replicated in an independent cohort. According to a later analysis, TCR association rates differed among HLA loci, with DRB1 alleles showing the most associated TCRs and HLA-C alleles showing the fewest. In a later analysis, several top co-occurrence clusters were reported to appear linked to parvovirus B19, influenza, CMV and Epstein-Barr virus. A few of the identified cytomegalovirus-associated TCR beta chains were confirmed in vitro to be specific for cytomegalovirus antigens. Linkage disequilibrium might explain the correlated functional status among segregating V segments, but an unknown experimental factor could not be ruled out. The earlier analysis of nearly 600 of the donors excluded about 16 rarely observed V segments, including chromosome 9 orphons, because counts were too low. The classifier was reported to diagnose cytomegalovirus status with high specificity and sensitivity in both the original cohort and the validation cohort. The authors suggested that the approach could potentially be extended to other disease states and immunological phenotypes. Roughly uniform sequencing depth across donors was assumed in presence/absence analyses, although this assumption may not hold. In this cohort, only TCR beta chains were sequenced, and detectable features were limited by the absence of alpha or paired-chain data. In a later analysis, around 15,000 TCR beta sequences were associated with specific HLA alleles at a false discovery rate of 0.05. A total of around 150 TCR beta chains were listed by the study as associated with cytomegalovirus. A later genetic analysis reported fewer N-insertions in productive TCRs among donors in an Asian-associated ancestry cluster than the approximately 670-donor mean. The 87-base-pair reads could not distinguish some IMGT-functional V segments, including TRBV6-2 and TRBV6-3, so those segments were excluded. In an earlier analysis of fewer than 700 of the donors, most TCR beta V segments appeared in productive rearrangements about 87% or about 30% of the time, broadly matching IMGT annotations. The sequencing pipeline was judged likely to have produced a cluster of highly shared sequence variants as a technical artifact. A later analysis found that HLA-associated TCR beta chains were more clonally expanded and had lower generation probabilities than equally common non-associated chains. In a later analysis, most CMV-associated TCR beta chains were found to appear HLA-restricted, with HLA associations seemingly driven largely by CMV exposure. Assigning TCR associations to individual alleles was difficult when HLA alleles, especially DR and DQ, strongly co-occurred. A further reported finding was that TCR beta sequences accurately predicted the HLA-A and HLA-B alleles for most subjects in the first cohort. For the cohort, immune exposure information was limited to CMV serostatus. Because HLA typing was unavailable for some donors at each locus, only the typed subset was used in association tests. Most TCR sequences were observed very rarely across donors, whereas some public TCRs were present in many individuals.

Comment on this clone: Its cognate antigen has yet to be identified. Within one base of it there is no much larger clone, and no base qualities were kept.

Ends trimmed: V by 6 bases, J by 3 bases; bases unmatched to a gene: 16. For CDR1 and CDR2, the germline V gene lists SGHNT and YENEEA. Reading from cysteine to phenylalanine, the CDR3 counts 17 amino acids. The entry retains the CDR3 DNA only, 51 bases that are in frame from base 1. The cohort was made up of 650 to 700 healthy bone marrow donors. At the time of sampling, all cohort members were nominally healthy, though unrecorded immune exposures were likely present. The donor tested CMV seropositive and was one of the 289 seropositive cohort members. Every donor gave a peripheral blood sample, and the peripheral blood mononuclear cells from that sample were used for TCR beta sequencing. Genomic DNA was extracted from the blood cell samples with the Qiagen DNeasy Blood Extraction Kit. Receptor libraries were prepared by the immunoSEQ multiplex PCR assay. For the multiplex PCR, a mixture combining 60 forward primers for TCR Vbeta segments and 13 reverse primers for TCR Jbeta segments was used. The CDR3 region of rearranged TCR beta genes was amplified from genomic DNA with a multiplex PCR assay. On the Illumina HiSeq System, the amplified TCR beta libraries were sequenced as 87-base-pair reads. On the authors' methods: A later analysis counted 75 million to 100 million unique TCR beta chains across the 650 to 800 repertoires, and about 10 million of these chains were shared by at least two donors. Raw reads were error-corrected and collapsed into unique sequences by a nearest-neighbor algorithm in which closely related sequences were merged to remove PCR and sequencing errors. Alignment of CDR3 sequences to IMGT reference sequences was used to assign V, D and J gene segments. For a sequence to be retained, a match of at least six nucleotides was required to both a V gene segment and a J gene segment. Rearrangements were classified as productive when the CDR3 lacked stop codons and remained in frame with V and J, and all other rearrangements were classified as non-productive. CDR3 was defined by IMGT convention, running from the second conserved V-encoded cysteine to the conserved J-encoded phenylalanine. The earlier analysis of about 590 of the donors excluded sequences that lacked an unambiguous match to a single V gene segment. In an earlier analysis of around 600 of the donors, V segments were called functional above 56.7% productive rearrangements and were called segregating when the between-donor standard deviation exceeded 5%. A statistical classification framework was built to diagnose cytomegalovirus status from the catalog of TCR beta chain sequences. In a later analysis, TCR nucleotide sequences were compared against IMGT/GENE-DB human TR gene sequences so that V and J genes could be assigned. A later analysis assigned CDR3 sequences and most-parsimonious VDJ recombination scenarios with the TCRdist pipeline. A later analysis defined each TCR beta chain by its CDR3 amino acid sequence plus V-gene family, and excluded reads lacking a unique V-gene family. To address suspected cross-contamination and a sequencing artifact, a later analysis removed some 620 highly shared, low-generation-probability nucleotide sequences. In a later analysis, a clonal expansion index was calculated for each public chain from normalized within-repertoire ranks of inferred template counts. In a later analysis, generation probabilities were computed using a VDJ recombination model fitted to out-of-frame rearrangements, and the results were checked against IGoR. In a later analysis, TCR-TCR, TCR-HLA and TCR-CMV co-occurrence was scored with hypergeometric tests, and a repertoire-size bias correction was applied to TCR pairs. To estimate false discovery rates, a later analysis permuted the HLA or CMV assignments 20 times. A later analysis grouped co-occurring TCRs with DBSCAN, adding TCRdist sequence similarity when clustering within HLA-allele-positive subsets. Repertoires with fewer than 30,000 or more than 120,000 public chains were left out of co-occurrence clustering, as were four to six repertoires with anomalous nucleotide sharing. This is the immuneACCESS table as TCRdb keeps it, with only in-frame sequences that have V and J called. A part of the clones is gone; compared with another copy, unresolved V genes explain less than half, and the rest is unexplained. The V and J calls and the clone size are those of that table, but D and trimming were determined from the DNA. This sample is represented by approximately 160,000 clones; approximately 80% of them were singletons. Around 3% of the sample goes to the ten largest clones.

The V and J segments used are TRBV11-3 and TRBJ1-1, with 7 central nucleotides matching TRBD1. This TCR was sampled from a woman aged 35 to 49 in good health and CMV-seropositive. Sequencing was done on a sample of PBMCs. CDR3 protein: CASSRRSTGVEDTEAFF. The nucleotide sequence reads TGTGCCAGCAGTCGAAGATCAACAGGGGTCGAGGACACTGAAGCTTTCTTT.